This TCR beta chain is drawn from a study of regulatory T cells in long-lasting Graves disease. Study-wide context: The definition of persistent Graves' disease was over 5 years of antithyroid drugs with positive TSH receptor antibodies.

Construction of TCR beta libraries relied on iRepertoire HTBI primers and on Arm-PCR targeting CDR3 regions. TCRdb fed the multiplex PCR reads into MiXCR, producing one record per CDR3 protein. Among around 500,000 distinct CDR3 sequences listed, more than 20% were seen once. The time point denotes: persistent/refractory GD, antithyroid drugs over 5 years with positive TRAb. Researchers made the TCR library from RNA that was extracted from PBMCs. CDR1 SGDLS and CDR2 YYNGEE come from the germline V gene. Trimming stripped 5 bases from V and 0 bases from J, with 9 bases between. CDR3 length: 14 amino acids.

V gene TRBV9 combines with J gene TRBJ1-3; possible D gene TRBD1, 5 bases. The clonotype originates from a female donor with Graves disease. Sequences were derived from peripheral blood mononuclear cells (PBMCs), sampled when the disease was refractory, from a patient treated with antithyroid drugs. The CDR3 loop is CASRGDSSGNTIYF. The CDR3 nucleotides read TGTGCCAGCAGGGGTGACAGCTCTGGAAACACCATATATTTT.